The TCR beta chain under discussion was sequenced for a study of CD8+CD57+ T cells in acquired aplastic anemia. Sequenced patients had shown CD8+CD57+ cell expansion by flow cytometry. Patients were treatment-naive when blood was sampled. This clonotype was observed at least ten times. Using genomic DNA as the template, TCR beta VDJ and CDR3 profiling was carried out. MiXCR was run by TCRdb on the reads, yielding one entry per CDR3 protein. The sample consists of around 180,000 distinct CDR3 sequences, less than 60% of them appearing once. Germline-derived CDR1 and CDR2 are LGHDT and YNNKEL (reference sequence). Trimming took 1 base from V and 0 from J, leaving 4 bases between them. The CDR3 is 15 residues long.

The material sequenced was sorted CD4+, CD8+, or CD8+CD57+ T cells (not recorded which) from PBMCs. The TCR comes from a human donor with aplastic anemia. The chain carries TRBV3-1 and TRBJ2-6, with D unresolved. CDR3 amino acids: CASSQASSGANVLTF. CDR3 DNA sequence: TGTGCCAGCAGCCAAGCCTCCTCTGGGGCCAACGTCCTGACTTTC. The variable domain in full, with the rest retrieved from reference TRBV3-1 and TRBJ2-6, is DTAVSQTPKYLVTQMGNDKSIKCEQNLGHDTMYWYKQDSKKFLKIMFSYNNKELIINETVPNRFSPKSPDKAHLNLHINSLELGDSAVYFCASSQASSGANVLTFGAGSRLTVL.